Following are 2 T cell receptor beta chains from one sample sequenced in a study of blood T cell repertoires in COVID-19. Libraries were prepared by immunoSEQ multiplex PCR; TCRdb keeps only in-frame clonotypes and omits some of them. The sample carries over 150,000 clones, 75% to 80% recorded once. The sample taken for sequencing was peripheral blood. The receptors shown here come from a woman between 70 and 85 years old with acute or convalescent COVID-19.

This clone was found a few times. This chain connects TRBV20-1 to TRBJ2-7; TRBD2 matches 11 bases. V shed 3 bases and J 2 bases; nucleotides not matched to a gene: 12. Germline V gives CDR1 DFQATT, CDR2 SNEGSKA (reference sequence). CDR3 length: 17 amino acids. CDR3 sequence reads: CSASPPGLAGGAYEQYF. Written as DNA, the CDR3 is TGCAGTGCTAGTCCTCCGGGGCTAGCGGGAGGAGCCTACGAGCAGTACTTC.

V gene TRBV24-1 combines with J gene TRBJ1-2, with TRBD1 matching 9 bases. CDR1 and CDR2 (germline): KGHDR, SFDVKD. The CDR3 has 14 amino acids. V gave up 2 bases and J gave up 6 bases; unmatched junction bases: 3. The CDR3 nucleotides read TGTGCCACCAGTGATTGGGACAGGGTTGATGGCTACACCTTC. Its translation: CATSDWDRVDGYTF.